This T cell receptor (beta chain) was found in a study of identifying expanded T cells in peripheral blood. Broader study findings: Technical replicates showed around 1.2 changed clones; approximately 2 weeks roughly 15; four weeks 19.

Comment on this clone: The antigen remains undetermined.

This table comes from immunoSEQ multiplex PCR, and its TCRdb copy is limited to in-frame clones, with some not included. The sample lists 90,000 to 120,000 clones; roughly 91% were seen once. The sample consisted of blood. The clonotype originates from a person aged 18-70 years in good health.

The CDR3 reads CASSLRAPSTDTQYF. DNA for the CDR3: TGTGCCAGCAGCCTAAGAGCGCCGAGCACAGATACGCAGTATTTT. The V call is TRBV7-9, the J call TRBJ2-3; D remains ambiguous. Germline assignment: CDR1 SEHNR and CDR2 FQNEAQ (reference sequence). The CDR3 covers 15 residues. Trimming shortened V by 5 bases and J by 0 bases, and 12 bases separated the two germline ends.